A selection of T cell receptor beta chains follows, all from one sample in a study of CD8+CD57+ T cells in acquired aplastic anemia. TCRdb ran MiXCR on the reads and lists one entry per CDR3 protein. The sample comprises under 250,000 distinct CDR3 sequences, approximately 60% of which are singletons, and about 60% rests with the top ten. Source material: sorted CD4+, CD8+, or CD8+CD57+ T cells (not recorded which) from PBMCs. The receptors derive from a human donor with aplastic anemia. Both conserved end residues are part of each CDR3. The order of the fields is clone size, J gene, V gene, D gene, CDR3 protein, CDR3 DNA. A D gene is named only where the DNA matches it firmly. Size is omitted from some rows. Given values are once, few, many or a class for expanded clones.

NA	TRBJ1-5	TRBV5-1	NA	CASSLVGGPAPQHF	TGCGCCAGCAGCTTGGTCGGAGGGCCAGCGCCCCAGCATTTT
many	TRBJ1-1	TRBV6-5	NA	CASTRGDEAFF	TGTGCCAGCACAAGGGGGGATGAAGCTTTCTTT
once	TRBJ1-6	TRBV2	NA	CASSEGLDYSPLHF	TGTGCCAGCAGTGAAGGTCTGGATTATTCACCCCTCCACTTT
NA	TRBJ1-3	TRBV7-2	NA	CASSSERNTIYF	TGTGCCAGCAGCTCGGAGAGAAACACCATATATTTT
NA	TRBJ2-6	TRBV7-9	NA	CASSFISSGYTEAF	TGTGCCAGCAGCTTTATATCCTCGGGATACACTGAAGCTTTC
NA	TRBJ2-1	TRBV10-3	TRBD1	CATSARDRGRGSEQFF	TGTGCCACCAGTGCCCGGGACAGGGGGCGCGGAAGTGAGCAGTTCTTC
few	TRBJ1-6	TRBV9	TRBD1	CASSRGQGADSPLHF	TGTGCCAGCAGCAGGGGACAGGGGGCGGATTCACCCCTCCACTTT
NA	TRBJ2-3	TRBV7-6	NA	CASSLVGGRPDTQYF	TGTGCCAGCAGCTTAGTTGGGGGGCGCCCAGATACGCAGTATTTT
few	TRBJ2-1	TRBV7-3	NA	CASSQQGGGNDEQFF	TGTGCCAGCAGCCAACAAGGGGGGGGCAATGATGAGCAGTTCTTC
NA	TRBJ2-7	TRBV20-1	TRBD1	CSARDREFSYEQYF	TGCAGTGCTAGGGACAGGGAGTTCTCCTACGAGCAGTACTTC
NA	TRBJ1-6	TRBV15	NA	CATSSADRYNSPLHF	TGTGCCACCAGCAGTGCGGACAGATATAATTCACCCCTCCACTTT
NA	TRBJ1-1	TRBV29-1	NA	CSVGASYTEAFF	TGCAGCGTTGGAGCCAGTTACACTGAAGCTTTCTTT
many	TRBJ2-4	TRBV2	TRBD2	CASSAGGRTALAKNIQYF	TGTGCCAGCTCCGCGGGGGGGCGCACAGCCCTAGCCAAAAACATTCAGTACTTC
few	TRBJ2-3	TRBV19	NA	CASSRTGNTDTQYF	TGTGCCAGCTCACGCACAGGGAACACAGATACGCAGTATTTT
many	TRBJ1-5	TRBV20-1	NA	CSASVGGQYSNQPQHF	TGCAGTGCTAGTGTGGGGGGACAATATAGCAATCAGCCCCAGCATTTT
NA	TRBJ2-1	TRBV7-8	TRBD2	CASSLASREGYEQFF	TGTGCCAGCAGCTTAGCGTCGCGGGAGGGCTATGAGCAGTTCTTC
few	TRBJ2-1	TRBV7-9	TRBD2	CASSPTSGRDKNEQFF	TGTGCCAGCAGCCCCACTAGCGGGAGGGATAAAAATGAGCAGTTCTTC
few	TRBJ2-7	TRBV2	NA	CASSEGTAAVYEQYF	TGTGCCAGCAGTGAAGGGACAGCCGCCGTATACGAGCAGTACTTC
NA	TRBJ2-6	TRBV2	NA	CASSSDRSGANVLTF	TGTGCCAGCAGCAGCGACCGCTCTGGGGCCAACGTCCTGACTTTC
NA	TRBJ1-6	TRBV28	NA	CASSLQGRIHPLHF	TGTGCCAGCAGTTTGCAGGGCCGGATTCACCCCCTCCACTTT
few	TRBJ2-1	TRBV15	TRBD1	CATSSSRSGQGYYNEQFF	TGTGCCACCAGCAGCTCCAGGTCGGGACAGGGGTATTACAATGAGCAGTTCTTC
NA	TRBJ1-6	TRBV7-8	NA	CASSLGRQAVNSPLHF	TGTGCCAGCAGCTTGGGGCGTCAGGCAGTGAATTCACCCCTCCACTTT
few	TRBJ2-5	TRBV7-7	NA	CASSSGTQETQYF	TGTGCTAGCAGCTCCGGAACACAAGAGACCCAGTACTTC
NA	TRBJ2-5	TRBV7-9	TRBD2	CASSSPRLALAGEYQETQYF	TGTGCCAGCAGCAGCCCCCGACTAGCGCTAGCGGGAGAGTACCAAGAGACCCAGTACTTC